This T cell receptor beta chain derives from a study of CD8 T cells in ankylosing spondylitis. By quantitative 5'-RACE with molecular barcodes, the TCR beta libraries were made. Each CDR3 protein gets one entry after TCRdb re-called the 5' RACE reads with MiXCR. The table lists some 240,000 distinct CDR3 sequences, approximately 20% of them singletons, with around 33% in the top ten. The ends lost 2 bases at V and 7 bases at J; junction bases unmatched: 6. This CDR3 spans 16 amino acids. Per germline, CDR1 MNHEY and CDR2 SMNVEV (reference sequence). General study results and limits: Earlier work had already found some motif variants in reactive arthritis synovial fluid and blood. A motif in TCR beta, a set of under ten highly homologous variants, appeared characteristic of ankylosing spondylitis blood.

There are many counts of this clonotype. Its antigen remains unidentified. J is TRBJ2-2 and V is TRBV27, with 11 bases fitting TRBD2. Sequences were obtained from blood, either unsorted or a sorted T cell fraction (not recorded which). The source of this sequence is a male donor with ankylosing spondylitis or in good health (not recorded which). The CDR3 nucleotides read TGTGCCAGCAGTTTACCCAGACTAGCGGGGATCGGGGAGCTGTTTTTT. Translated, it gives CASSLPRLAGIGELFF.